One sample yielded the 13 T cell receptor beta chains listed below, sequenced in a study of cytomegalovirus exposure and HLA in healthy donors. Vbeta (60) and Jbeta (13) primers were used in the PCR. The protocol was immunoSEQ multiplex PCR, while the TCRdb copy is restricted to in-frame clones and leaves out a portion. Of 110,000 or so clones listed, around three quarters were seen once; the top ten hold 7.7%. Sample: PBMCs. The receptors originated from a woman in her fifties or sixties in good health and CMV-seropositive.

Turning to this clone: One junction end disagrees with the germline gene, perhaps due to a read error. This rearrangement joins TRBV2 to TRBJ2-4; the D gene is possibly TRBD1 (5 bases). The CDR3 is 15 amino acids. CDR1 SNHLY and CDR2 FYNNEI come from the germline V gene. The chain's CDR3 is CASSEAQVFKNSQYF. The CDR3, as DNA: TGTGCCAGCAGTGAAGCACAGGTCTTCAAAAACAGTCAGTACTTC.

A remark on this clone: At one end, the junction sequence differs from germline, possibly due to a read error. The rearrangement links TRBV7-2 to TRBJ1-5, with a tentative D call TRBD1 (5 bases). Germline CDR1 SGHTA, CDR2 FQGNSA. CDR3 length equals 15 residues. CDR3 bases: TGTGCCAGCAGCTTAGCAGGGGTGGGGTATCATCCCCAGCATTTT. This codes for CASSLAGVGYHPQHF. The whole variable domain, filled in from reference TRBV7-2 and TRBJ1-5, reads GAGVSQSPSNKVTEKGKDVELRCDPISGHTALYWYRQSLGQGLEFLIYFQGNSAPDKSGLPSDRFSAERTGGSVSTLTIQRTQQEDSAVYLCASSLAGVGYHPQHFGDGTRLSIL.

CDR3 sequence: CASSARDFKNIQYF. CDR3 coding DNA: TGCGCCAGCAGCGCCCGGGACTTCAAAAACATTCAGTACTTC. The chain recombines TRBV5-1 with TRBJ2-4; possibly TRBD2 for D (6 bases). Germline V lookup: CDR1 SGHRS, CDR2 YFSETQ. The CDR3 length is 14 residues. Trimming pared 4 bases from V and 3 bases from J, leaving 11 bases between.

The CDR3 is CASSLTSGPYNEQFF. The CDR3 DNA follows: TGTGCCAGCAGCTTAACTAGCGGTCCCTACAATGAGCAGTTCTTC. The chain recombines TRBV11-3 with TRBJ2-1, with 8 bases aligning to TRBD2. After removal of 2 bases from V and 2 bases from J, the junction contained 2 bases not matched to a gene. CDR3 size: 15 residues. Germline lookup yields CDR1 SGHNT and CDR2 YENEEA.

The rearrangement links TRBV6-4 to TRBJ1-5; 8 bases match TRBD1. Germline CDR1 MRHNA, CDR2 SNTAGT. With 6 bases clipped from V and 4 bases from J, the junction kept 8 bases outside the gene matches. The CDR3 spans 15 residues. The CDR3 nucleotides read TGTGCCAGCAGCTCCGGGACAGGAGCAAATCAGCCCCAGCATTTT. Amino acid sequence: CASSSGTGANQPQHF.

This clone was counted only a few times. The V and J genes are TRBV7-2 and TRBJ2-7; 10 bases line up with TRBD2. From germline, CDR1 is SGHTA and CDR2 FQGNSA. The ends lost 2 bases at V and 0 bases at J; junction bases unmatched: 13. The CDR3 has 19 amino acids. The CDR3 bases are TGTGCCAGCAGCTTAAGGCTAGCGGGAGAGGGGGGGAGCTCCTACGAGCAGTACTTC. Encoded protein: CASSLRLAGEGGSSYEQYF.

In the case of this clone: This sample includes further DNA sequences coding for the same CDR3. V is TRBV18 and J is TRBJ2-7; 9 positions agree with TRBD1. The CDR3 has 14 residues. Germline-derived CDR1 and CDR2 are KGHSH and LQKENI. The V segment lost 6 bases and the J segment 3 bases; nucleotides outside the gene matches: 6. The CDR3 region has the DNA TGTGCCAGCTCCCCCGGGACAGGGTTCTACGAGCAGTACTTC. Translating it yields CASSPGTGFYEQYF.

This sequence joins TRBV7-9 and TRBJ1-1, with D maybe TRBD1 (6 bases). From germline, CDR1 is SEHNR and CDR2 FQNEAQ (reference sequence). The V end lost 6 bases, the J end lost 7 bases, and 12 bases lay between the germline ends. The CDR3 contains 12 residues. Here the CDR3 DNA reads TGTGCCAGCAGACTGGGGGCGGATGAAGCTTTCTTT. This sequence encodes CASRLGADEAFF. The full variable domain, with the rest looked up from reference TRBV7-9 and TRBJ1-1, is DTGVSQNPRHKITKRGQNVTFRCDPISEHNRLYWYRQTLGQGPEFLTYFQNEAQLEKSRLLSDRFSAERPKGSFSTLEIQRTEQGDSAMYLCASRLGADEAFFGQGTRLTVV.

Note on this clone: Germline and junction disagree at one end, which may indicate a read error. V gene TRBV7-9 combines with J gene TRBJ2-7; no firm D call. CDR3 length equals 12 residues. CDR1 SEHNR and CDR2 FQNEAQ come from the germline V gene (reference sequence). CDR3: CSSSSLNYEQYF. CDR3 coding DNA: TGTTCCAGCAGCTCTCTAAACTACGAGCAGTACTTC.

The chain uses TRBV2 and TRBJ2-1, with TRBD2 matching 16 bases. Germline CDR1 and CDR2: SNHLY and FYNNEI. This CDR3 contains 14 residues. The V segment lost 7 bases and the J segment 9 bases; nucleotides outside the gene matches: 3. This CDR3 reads CASKGLAGGGEQFF. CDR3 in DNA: TGTGCCAGCAAGGGACTAGCGGGGGGGGGTGAGCAGTTCTTC.

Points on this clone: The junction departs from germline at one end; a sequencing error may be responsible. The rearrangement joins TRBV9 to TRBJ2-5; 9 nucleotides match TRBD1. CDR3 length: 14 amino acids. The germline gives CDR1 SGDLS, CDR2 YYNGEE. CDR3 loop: CASSVGDREETRYF. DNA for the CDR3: TGTGCCAGCAGCGTAGGGGACAGGGAAGAGACCCGGTACTTC.

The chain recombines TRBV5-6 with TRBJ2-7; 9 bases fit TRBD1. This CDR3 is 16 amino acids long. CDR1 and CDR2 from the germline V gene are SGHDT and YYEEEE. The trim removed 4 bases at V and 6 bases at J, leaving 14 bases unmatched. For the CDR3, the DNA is TGTGCCAGCAGCAGCCCCGCGACAGGGGGAGAGGGCGAGCAGTACTTC. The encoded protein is CASSSPATGGEGEQYF. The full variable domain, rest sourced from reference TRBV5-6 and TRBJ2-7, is DAGVTQSPTHLIKTRGQQVTLRCSPKSGHDTVSWYQQALGQGPQFIFQYYEEEERQRGNFPDRFSGHQFPNYSSELNVNALLLGDSALYLCASSSPATGGEGEQYFGPGTRLTVT.

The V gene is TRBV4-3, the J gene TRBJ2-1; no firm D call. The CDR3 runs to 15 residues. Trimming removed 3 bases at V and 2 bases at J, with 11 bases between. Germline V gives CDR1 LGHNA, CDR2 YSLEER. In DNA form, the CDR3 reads TGCGCCAGCAGCCACATTCTCAGTCCCTACAATGAGCAGTTCTTC. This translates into CASSHILSPYNEQFF.